Below are 10 T cell receptor beta chains sequenced from a single sample in a study of T cells in Graves' hyperthyroidism and ophthalmopathy. Amplification of TCR beta CDR3 regions used RNA as the template. Researchers ran a first-round RT-PCR on the TCR CDR3 using the HTBI primer set. TCRdb used MiXCR to reprocess the multiplex PCR reads, holding one entry per CDR3 protein. The profile covers fewer than 500,000 distinct CDR3 sequences, with 14% to 15% appearing a single time and about 12% taken by the ten largest. The sequenced sample consisted of blood. The receptors were sampled from a man aged 18 to 30 with Graves' ophthalmopathy.

This clonotype has ten or more counts. The chain employs TRBV10-3 and TRBJ2-2; D is uncertain. V lost 8 bases to trimming and J lost 5 bases, with 12 bases between them. CDR1 and CDR2 (germline): ENHRY, SYGVKD. The CDR3 runs to 13 residues. CDR3 in amino acids: CAILEAWTGELFF. In DNA, the CDR3 is TGTGCCATCCTTGAAGCGTGGACCGGGGAGCTGTTTTTT.

This clonotype was recorded at least ten times. This chain connects TRBV11-2 to TRBJ2-3, with D perhaps being TRBD1 or TRBD2 (5 bases each). The CDR3 runs to 16 residues. The ends were cut back, 0 bases at V and 2 bases at J, with 12 bases in the middle. Germline lookup yields CDR1 SGHAT and CDR2 FQNNGV. CDR3 protein: CASSLDGGGSTDTQYF. Here the CDR3 DNA reads TGTGCCAGCAGCTTAGATGGTGGGGGTTCCACAGATACGCAGTATTTT.

This clonotype was detected many times. The genes are TRBV18 and TRBJ2-7, with D hard to call. Germline V lookup: CDR1 KGHSH, CDR2 LQKENI. The ends were cut back, 3 bases at V and 4 bases at J, with 19 bases in the middle. The CDR3 spans 16 residues. The CDR3 region has the DNA TGTGCCAGCTCACCCCTGACACCCCTCCCCGTGTACGAGCAGTACTTC. This gives the protein CASSPLTPLPVYEQYF.

The V call is TRBV30, the J call TRBJ1-6, with D uncertain. Germline-derived CDR1 and CDR2 are GTSNPN and SVGIG (reference sequence). Trimming stripped 5 bases from V and 3 bases from J, with 11 bases between. The CDR3 totals 14 residues. The CDR3 protein is CAWSAGFYNSPLHF. CDR3 sequence (DNA): TGTGCCTGGTCAGCGGGGTTCTATAATTCACCCCTCCACTTT.

This clonotype was counted ten times or more. J is TRBJ2-7 and V is TRBV7-2, with 10 bases lining up with TRBD1. The germline gives CDR1 SGHTA, CDR2 FQGNSA. Trimming removed 3 bases from V and 4 bases from J; junction bases left unmatched: 6. CDR3 length: 15 residues. DNA for the CDR3: TGTGCCAGCAGCTTCGGGACAGGGGTGGGGTACGAGCAGTACTTC. The encoded protein is CASSFGTGVGYEQYF.

This clonotype was seen ten or more times. The V gene is TRBV7-9, the J gene TRBJ1-1; 8 nucleotides agree with TRBD1. CDR1 and CDR2 (germline): SEHNR, FQNEAQ (reference sequence). Trimming cost V 5 bases and J 4 bases; bases outside gene matches: 9. The CDR3 is 15 amino acids. The CDR3 region has the DNA TGTGCCAGCAGCGGGGCCGCGACAGGGGTCACTGAAGCTTTCTTT. Protein: CASSGAATGVTEAFF.

Ten or more counts support this clonotype. The V call is TRBV24-1, the J call TRBJ1-2, with D unresolved. Trimming removed 4 bases at V and 0 bases at J, with 5 bases between. Per germline, CDR1 KGHDR and CDR2 SFDVKD. CDR3 size: 13 residues. The CDR3 bases are TGTGCCACCAGTGACAGAGCTAACTATGGCTACACCTTC. Amino acid sequence: CATSDRANYGYTF.

This clonotype occurred many times. This chain uses TRBV30 with TRBJ1-1; a weak D match, TRBD1 (5 bases). The CDR3 length is 11 residues. The V and J ends lost 2 bases and 12 bases respectively, with 13 bases between them. Germline V gene lookup returns CDR1 GTSNPN and CDR2 SVGIG (reference sequence). The CDR3 here is CAWSRGGSPFF. CDR3 DNA sequence: TGTGCCTGGAGTCGGGGGGGATCGCCTTTCTTT.

On this clonotype itself: This may stem from a read error, because a much larger clone lies one nucleotide away. The gene calls are TRBV11-3 and TRBJ1-1; D is uncertain. CDR1 SGHNT and CDR2 YENEEA come from the germline V gene. This CDR3 is built from 16 residues. Trimming shortened V by 5 bases and J by 0 bases, and 16 bases separated the two germline ends. CDR3 sequence (DNA): TGTGCCAGCAGCCGGACCTTAGGCAAAATGAACACTGAAGCTTTCTTT. Translation gives CASSRTLGKMNTEAFF.

This clonotype was detected ten times or more. This chain uses TRBV18 with TRBJ2-3; 7 nucleotides match TRBD2. CDR3 length equals 15 residues. J was trimmed by 3 bases and V by 0 bases; bases with no gene match: 3. CDR1 KGHSH and CDR2 LQKENI come from the germline V gene. The CDR3 DNA reads TGTGCCAGCTCACCACCCGGCGGGGGAACAGATACGCAGTATTTT. Its protein product is CASSPPGGGTDTQYF.